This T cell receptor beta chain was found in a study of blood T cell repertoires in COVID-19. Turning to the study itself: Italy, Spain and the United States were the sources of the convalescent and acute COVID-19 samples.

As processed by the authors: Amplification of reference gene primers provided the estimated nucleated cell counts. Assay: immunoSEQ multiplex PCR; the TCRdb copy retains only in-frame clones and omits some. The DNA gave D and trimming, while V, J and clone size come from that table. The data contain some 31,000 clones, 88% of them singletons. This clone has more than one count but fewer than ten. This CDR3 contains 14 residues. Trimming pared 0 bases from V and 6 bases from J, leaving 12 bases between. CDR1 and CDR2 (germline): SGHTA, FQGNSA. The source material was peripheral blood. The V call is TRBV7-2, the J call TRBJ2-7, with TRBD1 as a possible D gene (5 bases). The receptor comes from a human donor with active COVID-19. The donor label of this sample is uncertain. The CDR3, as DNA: TGTGCCAGCAGCTTAGCCCAGGGTGCAGGCGAGCAGTACTTC. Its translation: CASSLAQGAGEQYF. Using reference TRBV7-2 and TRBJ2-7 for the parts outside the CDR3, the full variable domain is GAGVSQSPSNKVTEKGKDVELRCDPISGHTALYWYRQSLGQGLEFLIYFQGNSAPDKSGLPSDRFSAERTGGSVSTLTIQRTQQEDSAVYLCASSLAQGAGEQYFGPGTRLTVT.